The 8 T cell receptor beta chains below all came from one sample that was sequenced in a study of identifying expanded T cells in peripheral blood. Only in-frame clones appear in the TCRdb table, and some are missing; sequencing was by immunoSEQ multiplex PCR. In the table there are about 50,000 clones, about four fifths of which are singletons. The sequencing sample was made of blood. These receptors came from a person aged 18-69 years in good health.

The chain carries TRBV21-1 and TRBJ1-4; the D call of TRBD1 is as the table states it, not checked on the DNA. TRBV21-1 constitutes a pseudogene. The length of the CDR3 is 16 residues. The DNA for the CDR3 is TGTGCCAGCAGCAAGTCCCCGGGACACCCCTATGAAAAACTGTTTTTT. Its translation is CASSKSPGHPYEKLFF.

This clone was detected only a few times. This chain uses TRBV16 with TRBJ2-1; D remains unclear. In germline, CDR1 is KGHSY, CDR2 FQNENV. Trimming stripped 1 base from V and 12 bases from J, with 10 bases between. The CDR3 covers 12 residues. The CDR3 protein is CASSQFRYGQFF. In nucleotides, the CDR3 is TGTGCCAGCAGCCAATTTCGCTACGGGCAGTTCTTC.

This clone has a handful of counts. The chain joins TRBV20-1 to TRBJ1-2, with D unresolved. The CDR3 has 10 amino acids. Trimming pared 1 base from V and 6 bases from J, leaving 3 bases between. Germline V gene lookup returns CDR1 DFQATT and CDR2 SNEGSKA (reference sequence). The CDR3 loop reads CSARVHGYTF. The CDR3 DNA sequence: TGCAGTGCTAGAGTGCATGGCTACACCTTC.

The V call is TRBV2, the J call TRBJ2-3; weak D call: TRBD2 (6 bases). Deletions cut 7 bases from V and 3 bases from J, with 11 bases between. CDR1 is SNHLY and CDR2 is FYNNEI in the germline V gene. This CDR3 spans 13 amino acids. DNA for the CDR3: TGTGCCAGCAACCGACTAGTTACAGATACGCAGTATTTT. Its protein is CASNRLVTDTQYF.

This CDR3 reads CASSVSRVHTNYGYTF. CDR3 in DNA: TGTGCCAGCAGCGTTTCCAGGGTACACACCAACTATGGCTACACCTTC. V is TRBV7-9 and J is TRBJ1-2, with D perhaps TRBD1 (5 bases). The CDR3 sequence is 16 residues long. Germline V gene sequence: CDR1 SEHNR, CDR2 FQNEAQ (reference sequence). V was trimmed by 5 bases and J by 2 bases, leaving 18 bases between them.

The V call is TRBV6-6, the J call TRBJ2-7; 8 bases match TRBD2. The germline V gene has CDR1 MNHNY and CDR2 SVGAGI (reference sequence). There are 12 residues in the CDR3. V was clipped by 10 bases and J by 4 bases; unmatched bases: 6. This CDR3 is CATSGGVYEQYV. The CDR3 DNA follows: TGTGCCACTTCGGGGGGGGTTTACGAGCAGTACGTC.

The chain uses TRBV10-2 and TRBJ2-2; 7 bases fit TRBD2. The CDR3 runs 15 residues. The ends lost 3 bases at V and 4 bases at J; junction bases unmatched: 5. The germline V gene encodes CDR1 WSHSY and CDR2 SAAADI. CDR3 protein: CASSDLGGGTGELFF. CDR3 sequence (DNA): TGCGCCAGCAGTGATCTGGGCGGGGGCACCGGGGAGCTGTTTTTT.

Only a few counts were recorded for this clone. This chain links TRBV10-3 with TRBJ1-5; 8 nucleotides match TRBD1. The junction had 5 bases not matched to a gene; V was cut back by 4 bases and J by 6 bases. Germline values: CDR1 ENHRY, CDR2 SYGVKD. The CDR3 runs to 14 residues. CDR3 sequence: CAISAQGAGQPQHF. CDR3 coding DNA: TGTGCCATCAGTGCGCAGGGGGCTGGTCAGCCCCAGCATTTT.